The T cell receptor (beta chain) described here comes from a study of radiation and T cells in renal cell carcinoma. Overall study findings and caveats: Pretreatment tumor biopsies were lacking, so baseline clonotypes are unknown.

On this clone: Its antigen remains unknown.

Data came from immunoSEQ multiplex PCR; TCRdb stores just in-frame clones and leaves some out. The data show approximately 17,000 clones, 50% seen once. Treatment: 15 Gy SBRT to primary tumor, nephrectomy 4 weeks later. Clear cell pathology was present in this patient's renal cell carcinoma. V was pared by 4 bases and J by 5 bases, with 9 bases between. The CDR3 extends over 12 amino acids. CDR1 is SGHRS, CDR2 YFSETQ, per germline. The material was tumor tissue, obtained from a patient whose treatment included radiotherapy and nephrectomy. The chain is built from TRBV5-1 and TRBJ1-1; no clear D gene. This TCR derives from an older woman with renal cell carcinoma. CDR3 nucleotide sequence: TGCGCCAGCAGCCCCGGTTTGACTGAAGCTTTCTTT. This sequence encodes CASSPGLTEAFF. The entire variable domain, with the rest obtained from reference TRBV5-1 and TRBJ1-1, is as follows: KAGVTQTPRYLIKTRGQQVTLSCSPISGHRSVSWYQQTPGQGLQFLFEYFSETQRNKGNFPGRFSGRQFSNSRSEMNVSTLELGDSALYLCASSPGLTEAFFGQGTRLTVV.